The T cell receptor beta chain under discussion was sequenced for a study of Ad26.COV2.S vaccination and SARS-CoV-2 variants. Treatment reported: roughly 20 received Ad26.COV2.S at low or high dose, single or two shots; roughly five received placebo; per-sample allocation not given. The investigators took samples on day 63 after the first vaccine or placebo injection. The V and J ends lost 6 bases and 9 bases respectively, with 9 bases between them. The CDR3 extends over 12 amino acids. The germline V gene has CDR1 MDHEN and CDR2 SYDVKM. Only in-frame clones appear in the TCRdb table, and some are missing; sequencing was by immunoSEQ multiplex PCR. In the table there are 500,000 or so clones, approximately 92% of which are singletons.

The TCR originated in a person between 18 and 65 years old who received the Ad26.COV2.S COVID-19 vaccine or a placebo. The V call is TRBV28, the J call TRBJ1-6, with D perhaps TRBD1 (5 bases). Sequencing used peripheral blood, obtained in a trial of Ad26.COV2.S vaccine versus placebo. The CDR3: CASSIQGSPLHF. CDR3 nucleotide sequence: TGTGCCAGCAGCATCCAGGGTTCACCCCTCCACTTT.